The 11 T cell receptor beta chains given below trace back to one sample, sequenced in a study of cytomegalovirus exposure and HLA in healthy donors. PCR used 60 Vbeta primers and 13 Jbeta primers. Some clones are missing from TCRdb's copy, which holds only in-frame ones; the method was immunoSEQ multiplex PCR. The sample contains around 150,000 clones, about 71% of which appear only once. Sample: PBMCs. These receptors were obtained from a man aged 50 or older in good health and CMV-seronegative.

This clone was detected a few times. The rearrangement links TRBV7-3 to TRBJ2-3; 9 nucleotides match TRBD2. The CDR3 spans 17 residues. Trimming removed 4 bases from V and 0 bases from J; junction bases left unmatched: 8. CDR1 is SGHTA and CDR2 is FQGTGA in the germline V gene. The CDR3 nucleotides are TGTGCCAGCAGCTCTGGGGCTAGCGGGGTTAGCACAGATACGCAGTATTTT. It codes for CASSSGASGVSTDTQYF.

The CDR3 DNA follows: TGTGCCAGCAGCTTGACAGGGGGCAATCAGCCCCAGCATTTT. This gives the protein CASSLTGGNQPQHF. The chain uses TRBV11-2 and TRBJ1-5; 8 nucleotides align to TRBD1. The CDR3 has 14 residues. With 3 bases clipped from V and 2 bases from J, the junction kept 0 bases outside the gene matches. Germline CDR1 SGHAT, CDR2 FQNNGV.

The chain uses TRBV7-8 and TRBJ1-2; TRBD1 matches 11 bases. CDR3 length: 16 amino acids. With V trimmed by 2 bases and J by 4 bases, 6 bases remained unmatched. Germline lookup yields CDR1 SGHVS and CDR2 FQNEAQ. The CDR3 DNA reads as TGTGCCAGCAGCTTAAGTGGACAGGGGGCGGGCTATGGCTACACCTTC. It specifies CASSLSGQGAGYGYTF.

The chain joins TRBV19 to TRBJ2-5; 7 nucleotides align to TRBD1. CDR3 length: 14 residues. CDR1 and CDR2 from the germline V gene are LNHDA and SQIVND (reference sequence). V lost 8 bases to trimming and J lost 5 bases; unmatched junction nucleotides: 11. The CDR3 nucleotides read TGTGCCAGTGCTTCTAGTAGACAGGGCGAGACCCAGTACTTC. Translated, it gives CASASSRQGETQYF.

The table lists this clone with a few counts. The V call is TRBV5-1, the J call TRBJ2-7; D perhaps matches TRBD1 (6 bases). Deletions cut 1 base from V and 2 bases from J, with 10 bases between. The CDR3 loop spans 14 amino acids. In germline, CDR1 is SGHRS, CDR2 YFSETQ. In DNA, the CDR3 is TGCGCCAGCAGCTTGTGGCAGGGGACCTACGAGCAGTACTTC. Translation: CASSLWQGTYEQYF.

The chain has TRBV5-4 and TRBJ2-6; D remains ambiguous. Germline V gene data show CDR1 as SGHNT and CDR2 as YYREEE (reference sequence). V shed 4 bases and J shed 0 bases, with 8 bases lying between them. This CDR3 is 15 amino acids long. CDR3 region: CASSPTSSGANVLTF. DNA for the CDR3: TGTGCCAGCAGCCCAACTTCCTCTGGGGCCAACGTCCTGACTTTC.

The chain combines TRBV6-6 with TRBJ1-5; D might be TRBD1 (5 bases). CDR1 is MNHNY, CDR2 SVGAGI, per germline (reference sequence). The V and J ends lost 7 bases and 0 bases respectively, with 16 bases between them. The CDR3 contains 16 residues. The CDR3 loop is CASTLDSIDSNQPQHF. The CDR3 DNA reads TGTGCCAGCACCTTAGACAGTATTGATAGCAATCAGCCCCAGCATTTT.

A few counts support this clone. The V and J genes are TRBV7-9 and TRBJ2-6; TRBD1 matches at 9 bases. Trimming cost V 0 bases and J 1 base; bases outside gene matches: 7. The CDR3 has 19 amino acids. CDR1 and CDR2 (germline): SEHNR, FQNEAQ (reference sequence). The CDR3 here is CASSLATGGIPSGANVLTF. For the CDR3, the DNA is TGTGCCAGCAGCTTAGCGACAGGGGGAATTCCTTCTGGGGCCAACGTCCTGACTTTC.

In this sample, this clone turned up a few times. This chain links TRBV11-2 with TRBJ2-7, with a weak D call TRBD1 (5 bases). Germline CDR1 is SGHAT and CDR2 is FQNNGV. The ends were cut back, 5 bases at V and 2 bases at J, with 13 bases in the middle. The CDR3 totals 14 residues. The CDR3 bases are TGTGCCAGCAGCCCGCCTACAGGCCCCTACGAGCAGTACTTC. Protein: CASSPPTGPYEQYF.

The gene calls are TRBV7-9 and TRBJ1-3, with a weak D call TRBD1 (6 bases). The CDR3 loop spans 14 amino acids. From germline, CDR1 is SEHNR and CDR2 FQNEAQ (reference sequence). Trimming left V 4 bases short and J 2 bases short, with 9 bases between. CDR3 sequence: CASSSDSAGNTIYF. Written as DNA, the CDR3 is TGTGCCAGCAGCTCGGACAGCGCTGGAAACACCATATATTTT.

This rearrangement joins TRBV7-2 to TRBJ1-1, with TRBD1 matching 7 bases. V was pared by 1 base and J by 5 bases, with 4 bases of the junction left unmatched. The CDR3 covers 14 residues. Germline CDR1 reads SGHTA; CDR2 reads FQGNSA. The CDR3 bases are TGTGCCAGCAGCTTAGAGGGGGCGCTTACTGAAGCTTTCTTT. Amino acid sequence: CASSLEGALTEAFF.